This TCR beta chain was profiled in a study of OX40 agonist ivuxolimab in advanced cancers. Study-level information: The patients received ivuxolimab by intravenous route every 2 weeks at 0.01 to 10 mg/kg. A history of anti-PD-1, anti-PD-L1 or anti-CTLA-4 therapy was acceptable, and 40% had some.

Remarks on this clone: What it binds is not known.

Some clones are missing from TCRdb's copy, which holds only in-frame ones; the method was immunoSEQ multiplex PCR. The sample consists of some 68,000 clones, 88% of them appearing once. Trimming removed 8 bases from V and 4 bases from J; junction bases left unmatched: 7. CDR1 and CDR2 (germline): MDHEN, SYDVKM. This CDR3 region has 13 residues. Notes on the study in general: Also showing low normalized T-cell clonal expansion were some of the nonresponders.

This receptor was identified in an adult with an advanced solid tumor such as melanoma, head and neck, liver or kidney cancer. The gene calls are TRBV28 and TRBJ2-5; TRBD1 agrees at 7 bases. The specimen was CD4+ or CD8+ T cells sorted from blood, collected in a trial of the OX40 agonist ivuxolimab. The chain's CDR3 is CASVRQGLETQYF. CDR3 nucleotide sequence: TGTGCCAGCGTAAGACAGGGTTTAGAGACCCAGTACTTC.